At least ten counts were recorded for the clone carrying this T cell receptor beta chain. Its antigen is unidentified. The library targeted TCRbeta and was prepared with unique molecular identifiers. TCRdb re-analysed the PCR reads in MiXCR, keeping a single row per CDR3 protein. The sample holds some 600,000 distinct CDR3 sequences, over 10% seen once. These data belong to a study of T-cell reconstitution after alpha-beta-depleted transplantation in children. CDR3 length: 14 residues. CDR1 is SGDLS, CDR2 YYNGEE, per germline. Germline trimming cut 3 bases from V and 3 bases from J; bases unmatched to any gene: 2. Study observations and caveats: Where alpha-beta T cells came from about two months after transplant was reportedly several hundred expanded graft clones.

The sequencing used PBMCs, mostly from graft donor cells, collected 360 days after TCRalphabeta/CD19-depleted stem cell transplant. The chain links TRBV9 to TRBJ2-7; 11 positions match TRBD2. This receptor was taken from a male patient under 18 who had a stem cell transplant for acute myeloid leukemia, so the T cells may come from the graft donor. The CDR3 protein is CASSAGTSGYEQYF. DNA for the CDR3: TGTGCCAGCAGCGCCGGGACTAGCGGCTACGAGCAGTACTTC.